The 7 T cell receptor beta chains below all came from one sample that was sequenced in a study of T-cell memory formation after mild COVID-19. One entry per CDR3 protein, called by TCRdb with MiXCR from the 5' RACE reads. Among 300,000 to 400,000 distinct CDR3 sequences listed, roughly 15% were seen once. Sequences were obtained from PBMCs or a T cell subset sorted from them (not recorded which). Receptor source: a man aged 18 to 35 who had mild COVID-19 (a few samples of this study predate the infection). Cell type and time point are not known.

There are a few counts of this clonotype. V usage is TRBV12-3 or TRBV12-4 and J usage is TRBJ1-2; the D gene is possibly TRBD1 (6 bases). The CDR3 has 14 residues. Trimming pared 5 bases from V and 5 bases from J, leaving 15 bases between. CDR3 amino acids: CASSPRGTPYGYTF. In DNA, the CDR3 is TGTGCCAGCAGTCCGCGCGGGACACCGTATGGCTACACCTTC.

V usage is TRBV3-1 and J usage is TRBJ2-1, with 12 positions matching TRBD2. V shed 5 bases and J 7 bases; nucleotides not matched to a gene: 9. Germline CDR1 is LGHDT and CDR2 is YNNKEL (reference sequence). This CDR3 contains 16 residues. DNA of the CDR3: TGTGCCAGCAGCTTTGAGGGACTAGCGGGTGCGAATGAGCAGTTCTTC. Protein: CASSFEGLAGANEQFF.

V is TRBV5-6 and J is TRBJ2-5; D unclear. This CDR3 has 14 residues. V lost 1 base and J 4 bases, leaving 11 bases between the germline ends. The V gene's germline CDR1 is SGHDT and CDR2 YYEEEE. The CDR3 loop reads CASSLRGVGETQYF. The CDR3 region has the DNA TGTGCCAGCAGCTTGCGTGGGGTGGGAGAGACCCAGTACTTC. The full variable domain, with the rest looked up from reference TRBV5-6 and TRBJ2-5, is DAGVTQSPTHLIKTRGQQVTLRCSPKSGHDTVSWYQQALGQGPQFIFQYYEEEERQRGNFPDRFSGHQFPNYSSELNVNALLLGDSALYLCASSLRGVGETQYFGPGTRLLVL.

The gene calls are TRBV20-1 and TRBJ1-2; the match to TRBD1 covers 8 bases. The CDR3 contains 17 residues. Germline lookup yields CDR1 DFQATT and CDR2 SNEGSKA (reference sequence). The ends lost 3 bases at V and 6 bases at J; junction bases unmatched: 18. The CDR3 DNA follows: TGCAGTGCTAGTCCCATTGAAGGACAGGGATTCGACAATGGCTACACCTTC. It yields the protein CSASPIEGQGFDNGYTF.

This chain connects TRBV12-3 or TRBV12-4 to TRBJ2-3; 8 bases agree with TRBD2. The V gene end was trimmed by 6 bases and the J gene end by 0 bases; junction bases not matched to a gene: 5. CDR3 length equals 15 residues. Here the CDR3 DNA reads TGTGCCAGCAGAATTACTAGCGGAAGCACAGATACGCAGTATTTT. Translated: CASRITSGSTDTQYF.

The gene calls are TRBV11-3 and TRBJ2-1; a weak D match, TRBD2 (6 bases). CDR3 size: 13 residues. Germline V gene data show CDR1 as SGHNT and CDR2 as YENEEA. Trimming left V 5 bases short and J 4 bases short, with 9 bases between. This CDR3 reads CASSNGRYNEQFF. CDR3 DNA sequence: TGTGCCAGCAGCAACGGGAGATACAATGAGCAGTTCTTC.

The chain joins TRBV19 to TRBJ2-1; 12 nucleotides line up with TRBD2. Germline CDR1 reads LNHDA; CDR2 reads SQIVND (reference sequence). V shed 6 bases and J 6 bases; nucleotides not matched to a gene: 6. CDR3 size: 15 residues. The chain's CDR3 is CASRRGLAGFNEQFF. The CDR3 bases are TGTGCCAGTAGGAGGGGACTAGCGGGTTTCAATGAGCAGTTCTTC.